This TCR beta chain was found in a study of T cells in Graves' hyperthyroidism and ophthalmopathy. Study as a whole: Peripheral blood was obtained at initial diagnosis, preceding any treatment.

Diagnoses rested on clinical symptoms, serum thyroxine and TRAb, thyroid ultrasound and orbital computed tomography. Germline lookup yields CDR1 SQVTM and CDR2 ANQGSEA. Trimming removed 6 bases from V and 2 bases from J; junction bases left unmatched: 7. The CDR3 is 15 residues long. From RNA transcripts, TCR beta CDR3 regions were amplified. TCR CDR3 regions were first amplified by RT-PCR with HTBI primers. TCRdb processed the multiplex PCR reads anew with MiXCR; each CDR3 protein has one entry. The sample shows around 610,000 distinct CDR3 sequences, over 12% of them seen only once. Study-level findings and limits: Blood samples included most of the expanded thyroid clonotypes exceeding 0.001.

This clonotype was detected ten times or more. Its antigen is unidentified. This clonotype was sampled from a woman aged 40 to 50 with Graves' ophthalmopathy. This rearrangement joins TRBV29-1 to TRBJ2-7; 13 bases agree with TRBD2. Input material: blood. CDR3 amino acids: CSVDGLAGAPYEQYF. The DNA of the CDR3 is TGCAGCGTCGACGGACTAGCGGGAGCGCCCTACGAGCAGTACTTC.